The 24 T cell receptor beta chains in this list originate from one sample, sequenced in a study of shared clonotypes between healthy human individuals. The protocol was immunoSEQ multiplex PCR, while the TCRdb copy is restricted to in-frame clones and leaves out a portion. The data contain 550,000 to 700,000 clones, 73% of them seen just once; the ten biggest clones take up roughly 2%. The sequenced material came from memory CD4+ T cells sorted from blood. Subset described: CD45RA-negative fraction. The receptors were sampled from a woman aged 25 to 39 in good health.

The gene calls are TRBV6-1 and TRBJ2-7; possibly TRBD1 or TRBD2 for D (5 bases each). CDR1 is MNHNS, CDR2 SASEGT, per germline. V was cut by 2 bases and J by 10 bases, with 18 bases left in between. This CDR3 has 14 residues. CDR3 DNA sequence: TGTGCCAGCAGTGAAAAGGAGTTTGGGGGAACTCAGTACTTC. Protein: CASSEKEFGGTQYF.

V and J are TRBV10-3 and TRBJ1-1, with unresolved D. Looked up from germline, CDR1 is ENHRY and CDR2 is SYGVKD. V lost 8 bases to trimming and J lost 6 bases, with 16 bases between them. This CDR3 is 13 amino acids long. This CDR3 reads CAIGLSVLAEAFF. The CDR3, as DNA: TGTGCCATCGGCTTGTCGGTTTTGGCTGAAGCTTTCTTT.

This chain joins TRBV4-1 and TRBJ2-5; D is perhaps TRBD1 or TRBD2 (5 bases each). Germline V lookup: CDR1 MGHRA, CDR2 YSYEKL. V shed 1 base and J shed 4 bases, with 10 bases lying between them. This CDR3 contains 14 residues. The CDR3 DNA reads as TGCGCCAGCAGCCAAGTGCAGGGACGAGAGACCCAGTACTTC. Translating gives CASSQVQGRETQYF.

The V gene is TRBV18, the J gene TRBJ2-2; tentatively, D is TRBD1 (6 bases). The CDR3 runs to 15 residues. V was shortened by 4 bases and J by 5 bases, with 14 bases between the two germline ends. CDR1 is KGHSH and CDR2 is LQKENI in the germline V gene. The CDR3 sequence: CASSQPDSYTGELFF. The CDR3 region has the DNA TGTGCCAGCTCACAACCGGACAGTTATACCGGGGAGCTGTTTTTT.

This clone was found many times. This chain uses TRBV6-5 with TRBJ1-5; 7 bases are shared with TRBD1. Germline V gene sequence: CDR1 MNHEY, CDR2 SVGAGI. V shed 5 bases, J shed 6 bases, and the junction held 10 bases outside the gene matches. The CDR3 is 15 amino acids. CDR3 amino acids: CASSPDRAAGQPQHF. CDR3 coding DNA: TGTGCCAGCAGTCCTGACAGGGCAGCCGGTCAGCCCCAGCATTTT.

The chain has TRBV23-1 and TRBJ2-7, with TRBD2 identical over 9 bases. TRBV23-1 is given ORF status, its function remaining uncertain. This CDR3 has 13 residues. J gave up 3 bases and V 10 bases, and 7 bases lay outside the gene matches. The CDR3 loop reads CANSGTSCYEQYF. The CDR3 coding sequence is TGCGCCAACTCCGGGACTAGCTGCTACGAGCAGTACTTC.

This clone was seen only a few times. This chain joins TRBV5-1 and TRBJ1-2; tentative D call: TRBD1 (6 bases). The germline CDR1 and CDR2 sequences are SGHRS and YFSETQ. The germline V and J ends were trimmed by 4 bases and 2 bases, with 15 bases remaining between them. This CDR3 has 15 amino acids. CDR3 residues: CASSTRQDANYGYTF. The CDR3 bases are TGCGCCAGCAGCACCCGACAGGACGCCAACTATGGCTACACCTTC. Full variable domain (rest looked up from reference TRBV5-1 and TRBJ1-2): KAGVTQTPRYLIKTRGQQVTLSCSPISGHRSVSWYQQTPGQGLQFLFEYFSETQRNKGNFPGRFSGRQFSNSRSEMNVSTLELGDSALYLCASSTRQDANYGYTFGSGTRLTVV.

The J gene is TRBJ2-7, the V gene TRBV27, with no clear D. Germline loops: CDR1 MNHEY, CDR2 SMNVEV (reference sequence). The ends were cut back, 6 bases at V and 2 bases at J, with 11 bases in the middle. The CDR3 is 13 residues long. The CDR3 DNA reads as TGTGCCAGCAGCTTCGACTTAACCTACGAGCAGTACTTC. It is translated as CASSFDLTYEQYF.

This clone was picked up many times. The rearrangement uses TRBV11-3 and TRBJ2-1, with D perhaps TRBD2 (7 bases). The CDR3 sequence is 15 residues long. Germline V CDR1 and CDR2: SGHNT, YENEEA. The V end was cut by 1 base, the J end by 5 bases, with 12 bases between. CDR3 in amino acids: CASSLAGGHHNEQFF. The CDR3, as DNA: TGTGCCAGCAGCTTAGCGGGGGGCCACCACAATGAGCAGTTCTTC.

V usage is TRBV7-9 and J usage is TRBJ2-7, with 11 bases matching TRBD2. This CDR3 is 16 amino acids long. With 6 bases clipped from V and 6 bases from J, the junction kept 13 bases outside the gene matches. Germline V lookup: CDR1 SEHNR, CDR2 FQNEAQ (reference sequence). The CDR3 sequence is CASRPSRVAGGGEQYF. The CDR3 DNA is TGTGCCAGCAGACCGTCCCGCGTAGCGGGAGGGGGCGAGCAGTACTTC.

V gene TRBV21-1 combines with J gene TRBJ1-1. TRBV21-1 is labeled a pseudogene. The CDR3 extends over 15 amino acids. The CDR3: CASSKARVGATEAFF. CDR3 DNA: TGTGCCAGCAGCAAAGCGAGGGTAGGAGCCACTGAAGCTTTCTTT.

The chain carries TRBV5-1 and TRBJ1-1; no definite D call. V dropped 2 bases and J dropped 4 bases, with 15 bases sitting between them. Germline assignment: CDR1 SGHRS and CDR2 YFSETQ. This CDR3 comprises 15 residues. Here the CDR3 reads CASSFRGGEGTEAFF. The CDR3 DNA sequence: TGCGCCAGCAGCTTTAGAGGTGGCGAGGGCACTGAAGCTTTCTTT.

This clone was counted once. One junction end does not reproduce the germline sequence, and a read error may be involved. The V call is TRBV5-8, the J call TRBJ2-3; 12 positions match TRBD2. CDR1 is SGHTS and CDR2 is YDEGEE in the germline V gene. The CDR3 covers 17 residues. CDR3 coding DNA: TGTGCCAGCAGCTTGGCCGCGACTAGCGGGAGCATAGATACGCAGTATTTT. This gives the protein CASSLAATSGSIDTQYF.

The chain recombines TRBV7-9 with TRBJ2-3; 7 bases match TRBD2. The CDR3 consists of 15 residues. Germline CDR1 is SEHNR and CDR2 is FQNEAQ (reference sequence). J lost 0 bases, V lost 5 bases, and 5 bases had no gene match. CDR3 in amino acids: CASSQRGSSTDTQYF. The CDR3 bases are TGTGCCAGCAGCCAACGCGGGAGTAGCACAGATACGCAGTATTTT.

This clone was detected many times. The V gene is TRBV4-1, the J gene TRBJ2-2, with D maybe TRBD2 (6 bases). The V gene lost 1 base and the J gene lost 1 base, with 19 bases spanning the gap. CDR1 MGHRA and CDR2 YSYEKL come from the germline V gene. The CDR3 has 19 amino acids. CDR3 sequence: CASSQAPGAVPMNTGELFF. The DNA of the CDR3 is TGCGCCAGCAGCCAAGCCCCGGGAGCCGTCCCCATGAACACCGGGGAGCTGTTTTTT.

The chain uses TRBV9 and TRBJ1-4; D is possibly TRBD1 (6 bases). Germline lookup yields CDR1 SGDLS and CDR2 YYNGEE. The CDR3 is 15 amino acids. V dropped 2 bases and J dropped 5 bases, with 13 bases sitting between them. CDR3 protein: CASSVSGARNEKLFF. CDR3 in DNA: TGTGCCAGCAGCGTTTCGGGGGCCAGGAATGAAAAACTGTTTTTT.

The gene calls are TRBV29-1 and TRBJ2-7; the match to TRBD1 covers 7 bases. V dropped 6 bases and J dropped 9; count of bases not matched to a gene: 17. The CDR3 is made up of 14 amino acids. Germline CDR1 SQVTM, CDR2 ANQGSEA. The CDR3 nucleotides are TGCAGCGTCCTAACAGGGGCCCCCCATTCGCTGCAGTACTTC. It encodes CSVLTGAPHSLQYF.

This clone was detected ten times or more. The same CDR3 also results from other DNA sequences found in this sample. CDR3 DNA sequence: TGTGCCAGCAGCGAGGGGTATACGCAGTATTTT. This encodes CASSEGYTQYF. The chain links TRBV6-1 to TRBJ2-3; the D gene could be TRBD1 or TRBD2 (5 bases each). In germline, CDR1 is MNHNS, CDR2 SASEGT. The V end lost 6 bases, the J end lost 7 bases, and 8 bases lay between the germline ends. CDR3 size: 11 residues.

The CDR3 region has the DNA TGTGCCAGCAGTGAATCCGGCACAGGCACCGGGGAGCTGTTTTTT. Amino acids: CASSESGTGTGELFF. This sequence joins TRBV25-1 and TRBJ2-2, with a weak D call TRBD1 (5 bases). Germline CDR1 MGHDK, CDR2 SYGVNS. V lost 1 base, J lost 4 bases, and 10 bases lay in between. The CDR3 consists of 15 residues. Supplemented by reference TRBV25-1 and TRBJ2-2, the full variable domain reads EADIYQTPRYLVIGTGKKITLECSQTMGHDKMYWYQQDPGMELHLIHYSYGVNSTEKGDLSSESTVSRIRTEHFPLTLESARPSHTSQYLCASSESGTGTGELFFGEGSRLTVL.

This chain links TRBV5-1 with TRBJ2-2, with 9 positions matching TRBD1. V shed 0 bases and J 6 bases; nucleotides not matched to a gene: 6. Germline CDR1 reads SGHRS; CDR2 reads YFSETQ. CDR3 size: 16 residues. The CDR3 coding sequence is TGCGCCAGCAGCTTGGATGGGACAGGGACGGCCGGGGAGCTGTTTTTT. It translates to CASSLDGTGTAGELFF.

The rearrangement uses TRBV7-6 and TRBJ2-1; 12 nucleotides match TRBD2. From germline, CDR1 is SGHVS and CDR2 FNYEAQ. This CDR3 region has 19 residues. V shed 5 bases and J 4 bases; nucleotides not matched to a gene: 15. CDR3 loop: CASSHYGLAGPGTYNEQFF. For the CDR3, the DNA is TGTGCCAGCAGCCACTACGGACTAGCGGGACCCGGGACGTACAATGAGCAGTTCTTC.

The chain is built from TRBV7-8 and TRBJ2-5; TRBD2 might be the D (6 bases). V was clipped by 5 bases and J by 5 bases, with 24 bases between them. CDR1 and CDR2 (germline): SGHVS, FQNEAQ. The CDR3 has 17 amino acids. CDR3 sequence (DNA): TGTGCCAGCAGCGCTGTCGGCGGGAACTTGCTTGGGGAGACCCAGTACTTC. Its protein product is CASSAVGGNLLGETQYF.

The chain links TRBV5-1 to TRBJ2-5; 7 nucleotides line up with TRBD1. V lost 4 bases and J lost 4; bases outside the gene matches: 10. The CDR3 runs 15 residues. Germline V gives CDR1 SGHRS, CDR2 YFSETQ. CDR3 region: CASSRDGQARETQYF. CDR3 bases: TGCGCCAGCAGCCGGGACGGACAGGCTAGAGAGACCCAGTACTTC.

This clone was seen at least ten times. J is TRBJ1-2 and V is TRBV14; weak D call: TRBD1 (5 bases). Germline values: CDR1 SGHDN, CDR2 FVKESK. The CDR3 has 14 residues. V was pared by 1 base and J by 14 bases, with 20 bases between. The CDR3 is CASSQANDRAGGTF. Here the CDR3 DNA reads TGTGCCAGCAGCCAAGCGAATGACAGAGCCGGGGGAACCTTC.